This T cell receptor beta chain was captured in a study of blood T cell repertoires in COVID-19. Looking at the study overall: Acute and convalescent COVID-19 samples came from the United States, Italy and Spain. From T cells, B-cell-depleted T cells, or PBMCs came the material, which was cDNA or gDNA.

Measured with immunoSEQ multiplex PCR; TCRdb has only the in-frame clones, and not every one. The sample lists some 300,000 clones, approximately 91% occurring once. Only a few counts were recorded for this clone. The CDR3 loop spans 17 amino acids. In terms of age and location, participants ranged from about 18 to 90 years and lived in about two dozen US areas. Symptom resolution, clearance, or two negative PCRs marked the recovered donors of Cohort 3. The chain links TRBV12-1 to TRBJ2-1; the table's D gene call, TRBD1, was not cross checked with the DNA. TRBV12-1 is deemed a pseudogene. The TCR was taken from a woman under 40 who had recovered from COVID-19. The specimen sequenced was PBMCs or T cells enriched from blood (not recorded which). DNA for the CDR3: TGTGCCAGCAGCTTGGGGGCCCTCATTCTCTCCTACAATGAGCAGTTCTTC. Amino acid sequence: CASSLGALILSYNEQFF.